A single sample is the source of the 16 T cell receptor beta chains below, sequenced in a study of cytomegalovirus exposure and HLA in healthy donors. The PCR ran on 60 Vbeta and 13 Jbeta primers. The assay was immunoSEQ multiplex PCR, and TCRdb's table has in-frame clones only and misses some. The sample contains about 160,000 clones, roughly 80% of which appear only once. Sequenced: PBMCs. Receptors were obtained from a woman in her 30s in good health and CMV-seropositive.

Written as DNA, the CDR3 is TGTGCCAGCAGACAAACCGGGACAGGGATCGAAGGCGAGCAGTACTTC. Its translation: CASRQTGTGIEGEQYF. This chain connects TRBV6-6 to TRBJ2-7; 9 bases agree with TRBD1. J lost 6 bases, V lost 6 bases, and 15 bases had no gene match. The CDR3 is 16 amino acids. Germline V gene data show CDR1 as MNHNY and CDR2 as SVGAGI (reference sequence).

The J gene is TRBJ2-3, the V gene TRBV7-6; D gene uncertain. The V gene lost 1 base and the J gene lost 8 bases, with 4 bases spanning the gap. Germline CDR1 and CDR2: SGHVS and FNYEAQ. The CDR3 totals 11 residues. CDR3 sequence reads: CASSLGSTQYF. CDR3 sequence (DNA): TGTGCCAGCAGCTTAGGTAGTACGCAGTATTTT.

The J gene is TRBJ1-1, the V gene TRBV10-3; tentatively, D is TRBD1 (6 bases). The CDR3 has 16 amino acids. Germline values: CDR1 ENHRY, CDR2 SYGVKD. Between the trimmed V and J ends, which lost 4 bases and 5 bases, there was a span of 20 bases. CDR3 amino acids: CAISAEAQGRGTEAFF. Written as DNA, the CDR3 is TGTGCCATCAGTGCAGAGGCACAGGGACGCGGGACTGAAGCTTTCTTT.

This rearrangement joins TRBV2 to TRBJ1-3, with D possibly being TRBD1 (6 bases). Trimming took 8 bases from V and 4 from J, leaving 12 bases between them. CDR3 length: 13 amino acids. Germline CDR1 SNHLY, CDR2 FYNNEI. CDR3 amino acids: CASAAQGGNTIYF. CDR3 in DNA: TGTGCCAGCGCTGCACAGGGAGGAAACACCATATATTTT.

CDR3 amino acids: CASSPGTGGDTEAFF. DNA of the CDR3: TGTGCCAGCAGTCCCGGGACAGGGGGGGACACTGAAGCTTTCTTT. The V and J genes are TRBV27 and TRBJ1-1; TRBD1 matches 11 bases. The V gene end was trimmed by 5 bases and the J gene end by 3 bases; junction bases not matched to a gene: 5. Germline V gene sequence: CDR1 MNHEY, CDR2 SMNVEV (reference sequence). There are 15 residues in the CDR3.

This rearrangement joins TRBV5-1 to TRBJ1-1; D is uncertain. Between the trimmed V and J ends, which lost 2 bases and 5 bases, there was a span of 16 bases. Looked up from germline, CDR1 is SGHRS and CDR2 is YFSETQ. CDR3 length: 15 amino acids. The CDR3: CASSFAGTLGTEAFF. CDR3 in DNA: TGCGCCAGCAGCTTTGCGGGTACCCTTGGGACTGAAGCTTTCTTT.

This clone came up once. The genes are TRBV7-6 and TRBJ2-3; TRBD1 might be the D (6 bases). The V end was cut by 5 bases, the J end by 0 bases, with 21 bases between. Per the germline V gene, CDR1 is SGHVS and CDR2 is FNYEAQ. The CDR3 sequence is 18 residues long. The DNA for the CDR3 is TGTGCCAGCAGCCCCTCCCCCCGGACAGCCATAAGCACAGATACGCAGTATTTT. This codes for CASSPSPRTAISTDTQYF.

The rearrangement joins TRBV13 to TRBJ2-7; TRBD2 aligns across 7 bases. Losses at the gene ends were 8 bases for V and 0 bases for J; bases not matched to a gene: 7. From germline, CDR1 is PRHDT and CDR2 FYEKMQ (reference sequence). The CDR3 loop spans 14 amino acids. The CDR3 is CASAGGKSSYEQYF. CDR3 nucleotide sequence: TGTGCCAGCGCCGGGGGGAAGAGCTCCTACGAGCAGTACTTC.

V gene TRBV14 combines with J gene TRBJ2-7; the match to TRBD1 covers 7 bases. V was pared by 0 bases and J by 4 bases, with 9 bases of the junction left unmatched. CDR1 is SGHDN, CDR2 FVKESK, per germline. The CDR3 spans 16 residues. CDR3 sequence reads: CASSQDPGQPVYEQYF. The CDR3 DNA reads as TGTGCCAGCAGCCAAGACCCGGGACAGCCTGTGTACGAGCAGTACTTC.

V gene TRBV18 combines with J gene TRBJ2-1; 9 nucleotides match TRBD1. This CDR3 has 14 amino acids. Germline CDR1 KGHSH, CDR2 LQKENI. After removal of 6 bases from V and 5 bases from J, the junction contained 5 bases not matched to a gene. In DNA form, the CDR3 reads TGTGCCAGCTCCCAGGGACAGGGACACAATGAGCAGTTCTTC. This sequence encodes CASSQGQGHNEQFF.

Notes on this clone: The sample carries other DNA sequences with the same CDR3. The chain joins TRBV5-6 to TRBJ2-5; 9 bases are shared with TRBD1. The J segment lost 5 bases and the V segment lost 0 bases, leaving 5 bases of the junction unmatched. The CDR3 totals 15 residues. Germline V gene data show CDR1 as SGHDT and CDR2 as YYEEEE. Here the CDR3 DNA reads TGTGCCAGCAGCTTGGAACAGGGGGCCGGGGAGACCCAGTACTTC. Its protein is CASSLEQGAGETQYF.

This CDR3 reads CASRGRHSPDQPQHF. CDR3 nucleotides: TGTGCCAGCAGGGGTAGACACAGCCCCGACCAGCCCCAGCATTTT. This chain uses TRBV2 with TRBJ1-5; D not certain. This CDR3 is built from 15 residues. Trimming removed 6 bases at V and 7 bases at J, with 19 bases between. Looked up from germline, CDR1 is SNHLY and CDR2 is FYNNEI.

The chain has TRBV10-1 and TRBJ2-1; 8 positions agree with TRBD2. Unmatched junction bases numbered 12, after V lost 10 bases and J lost 4 bases. The CDR3 contains 15 residues. Germline lookup yields CDR1 WNHNN and CDR2 SYGVQD (reference sequence). Here the CDR3 reads CATEPRGAPYNEQFF. DNA for the CDR3: TGCGCCACCGAACCGCGGGGGGCACCATACAATGAGCAGTTCTTC.

The V and J genes are TRBV27 and TRBJ1-5; no definite D call. CDR3 size: 15 residues. Germline assignment: CDR1 MNHEY and CDR2 SMNVEV (reference sequence). V shed 0 bases and J shed 7 bases, with 13 bases lying between them. The CDR3 here is CASSLSARSGQPQHF. As DNA, the CDR3 is TGTGCCAGCAGTTTATCGGCCAGGAGCGGGCAGCCCCAGCATTTT.

The chain combines TRBV7-2 with TRBJ2-3; weak D call: TRBD1 (6 bases). This CDR3 region has 15 residues. Trimming cost V 1 base and J 3 bases, with 11 bases left between them. Germline lookup yields CDR1 SGHTA and CDR2 FQGNSA. CDR3 nucleotides: TGTGCCAGCAGCTTAGAAGGCAGGGGAACAGATACGCAGTATTTT. As protein: CASSLEGRGTDTQYF.

J is TRBJ2-3 and V is TRBV5-1, with D tentatively TRBD1 (5 bases). The V gene's germline CDR1 is SGHRS and CDR2 YFSETQ. The CDR3 is made up of 15 amino acids. Trimming shortened V by 0 bases and J by 1 base, and 9 bases separated the two germline ends. The CDR3 nucleotides are TGCGCCAGCAGCTTGGAATGGACACGCACAGATACGCAGTATTTT. It codes for CASSLEWTRTDTQYF.